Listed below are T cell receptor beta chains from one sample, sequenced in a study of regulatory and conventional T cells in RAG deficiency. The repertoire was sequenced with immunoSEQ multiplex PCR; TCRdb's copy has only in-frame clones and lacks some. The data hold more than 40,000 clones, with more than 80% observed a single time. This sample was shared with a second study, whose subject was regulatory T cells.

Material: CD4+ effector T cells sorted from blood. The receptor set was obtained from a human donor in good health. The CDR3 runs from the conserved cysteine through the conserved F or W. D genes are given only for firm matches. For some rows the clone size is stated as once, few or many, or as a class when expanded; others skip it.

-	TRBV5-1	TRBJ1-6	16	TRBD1	TGCGCCAGCAGCTTGGCGACGGACAGGAATAATTCACCCCTCCACTTT	CASSLATDRNNSPLHF
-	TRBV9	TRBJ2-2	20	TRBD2	TGTGCCAGCAGCGTCAGGCTAAGGCGGGGGGGCCTGACAAACACCGGGGAGCTGTTTTTT	CASSVRLRRGGLTNTGELFF
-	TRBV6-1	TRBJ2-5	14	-	-	CASSESLYQETQYF
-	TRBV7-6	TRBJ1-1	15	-	TGTGCCAGCAGCTTACAAGCGGGGGCGAACACTGAAGCTTTCTTT	CASSLQAGANTEAFF
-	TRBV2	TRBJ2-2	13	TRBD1	TGTGCCAGCGGACAGGGGGCCCCCGGGGAGCTGTTTTTT	CASGQGAPGELFF
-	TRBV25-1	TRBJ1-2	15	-	TGTGCCAGCAGTGGGCTTGGGGGGCCGGGGGGTGGCTACACCTTC	CASSGLGGPGGGYTF
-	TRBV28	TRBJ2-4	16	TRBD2	TGTGCCAGCAGCCTTCGGGCGGGGGGGGCCCCGGTCATTCAGTACTTC	CASSLRAGGAPVIQYF
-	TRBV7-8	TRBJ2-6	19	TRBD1	TGTGCCAGCAGCTTAGCTCGCTCCGGCAGGGGGACTGGGGCCAACGTCCTGACTTTC	CASSLARSGRGTGANVLTF
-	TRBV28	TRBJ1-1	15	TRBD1	TGTGCCAGCAGAGGGGGGACAGGGGTCGGTACTGAAGCTTTCTTT	CASRGGTGVGTEAFF
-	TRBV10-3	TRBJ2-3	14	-	TGTGCCATCAGCGCCAGGGGAGGCACAGATACGCAGTATTTT	CAISARGGTDTQYF
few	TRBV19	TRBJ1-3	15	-	TGTGCCAGTAGTATAGCCCGGGCCTCTGGAAACACCATATATTTT	CASSIARASGNTIYF
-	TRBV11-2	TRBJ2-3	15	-	TGTGCCAGCAGCCCCCTACGGGGCCGCACAGATACGCAGTATTTT	CASSPLRGRTDTQYF
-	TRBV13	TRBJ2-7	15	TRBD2	TGTGCCAGCAGAAAGATAGCGGGAGGGCCGGGCGAGCAGTACTTC	CASRKIAGGPGEQYF
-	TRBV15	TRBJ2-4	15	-	TGTGCCACCAGCAGAGATAGTGCCGGGAAAAACATTCAGTACTTC	CATSRDSAGKNIQYF
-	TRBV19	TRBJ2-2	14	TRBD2	TGTGCCAGTCGGACTAGCGGGGGAACCGGGGAGCTGTTTTTT	CASRTSGGTGELFF
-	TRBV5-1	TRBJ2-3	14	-	TGCGCCAGCAGCTTGGTGGGGGTCACAGATACGCAGTATTTT	CASSLVGVTDTQYF
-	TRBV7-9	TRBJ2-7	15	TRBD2	TGTGCCAGCAGCTTAAGAGCGGGAGGTGACGACGAGCAGTACTTC	CASSLRAGGDDEQYF
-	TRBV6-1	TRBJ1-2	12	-	TGTGCCAGCAGTGAATCCAGCTATGGCTACACCTTC	CASSESSYGYTF
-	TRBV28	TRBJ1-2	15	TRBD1	TGTGCCAGCAGCACCTTGACAGGGCTAAACTATGGCTACACCTTC	CASSTLTGLNYGYTF
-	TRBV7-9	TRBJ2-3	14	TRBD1	TGTGCCAGCAGTCGGACAGGGGGTGGAGATACGCAGTATTTT	CASSRTGGGDTQYF
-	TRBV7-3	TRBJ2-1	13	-	TGTGCCAGCAGCTTAATCCCGCGAGGGGAGCAGTTCTTC	CASSLIPRGEQFF
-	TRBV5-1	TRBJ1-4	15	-	TGCGCCAGCAGCTTGTCTGGGGAGGGGAATGAAAAACTGTTTTTT	CASSLSGEGNEKLFF
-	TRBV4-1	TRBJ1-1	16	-	TGCGCCAGCAGCCAAGCTACAGGCAAGATGAACACTGAAGCTTTCTTT	CASSQATGKMNTEAFF
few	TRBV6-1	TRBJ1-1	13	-	TGTGCCAGCAGTTGGGGGCAGAACACTGAAGCTTTCTTT	CASSWGQNTEAFF
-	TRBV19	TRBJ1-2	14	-	TGTGCCAGTAGTATGACCGACAGGAATTATGGCTACACCTTC	CASSMTDRNYGYTF
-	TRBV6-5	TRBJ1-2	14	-	TGTGCCAGCAGTAGGGACACGGTCGACTATGGCTACACCTTC	CASSRDTVDYGYTF
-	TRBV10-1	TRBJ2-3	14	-	TGCGCCAGCAGTGAGTCAACTACCACAGATACGCAGTATTTT	CASSESTTTDTQYF
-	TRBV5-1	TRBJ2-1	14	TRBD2	TGCGCCAGCAGAGCGGGAGAACTGTCGGATGAGCAGTTCTTC	CASRAGELSDEQFF
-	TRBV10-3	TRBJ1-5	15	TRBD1	TGTGCCATCAGCCCGACAGGGAGTAGCAATCAGCCCCAGCATTTT	CAISPTGSSNQPQHF
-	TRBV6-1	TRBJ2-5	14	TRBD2	TGTGCCAGCAGATTAGCGGGACTTCAAGAGACCCAGTACTTC	CASRLAGLQETQYF
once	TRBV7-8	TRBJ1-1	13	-	TGTGCCGGCGGACTCGGTGGAAGTACTGAAGCTTTCTTT	CAGGLGGSTEAFF
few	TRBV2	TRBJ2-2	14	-	TGTGCCAGCAGGGAAGGGAGGAACACCGGGGAGCTGTTTTTT	CASREGRNTGELFF
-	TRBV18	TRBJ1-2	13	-	TGTGCCAGCTCATCCGGACAGCACTATGGCTACACCTTC	CASSSGQHYGYTF
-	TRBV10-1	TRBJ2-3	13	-	TGCGCCAGCACACATGATGGGGCAGATACGCAGTATTTT	CASTHDGADTQYF
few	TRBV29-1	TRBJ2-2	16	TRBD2	TGCAGCGTAGCGGGACTCGCGGGGGGCCGGGGCGGGGAGCTGTTTTTT	CSVAGLAGGRGGELFF
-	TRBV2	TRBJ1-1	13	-	TGTGCCAGCGAGATGAAGAGGGCTACTGAAGCTTTCTTT	CASEMKRATEAFF
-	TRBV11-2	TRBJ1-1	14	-	TGTGCCAGCAGCCTCCGGGGGGCTGGGACTGAAGCTTTCTTT	CASSLRGAGTEAFF
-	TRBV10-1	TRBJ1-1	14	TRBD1	TGCGCCAGCAGCCGGGACAGCTTAAACACTGAAGCTTTCTTT	CASSRDSLNTEAFF
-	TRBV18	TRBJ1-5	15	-	TGTGCCAGCTCACCCGACAGTCTTCCCAATCAGCCCCAGCATTTT	CASSPDSLPNQPQHF
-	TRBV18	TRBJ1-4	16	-	TGTGCCAGCTCACTCTCCTTTAAGGTCCAGGGGGAAAAACTGTTTTTT	CASSLSFKVQGEKLFF
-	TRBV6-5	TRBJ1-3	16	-	TGTGCCAGCAGTTTCACACAGGGCAGCTCTGGAAACACCATATATTTT	CASSFTQGSSGNTIYF
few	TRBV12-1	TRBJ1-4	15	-	TGTGCCAGCAGCTTTCGCCGGGACAGGGACGAAAAACTGTTTTTT	CASSFRRDRDEKLFF
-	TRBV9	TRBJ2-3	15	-	TGTGCCAGCAGCGTTTGGGGAACGGGCACAGATACGCAGTATTTT	CASSVWGTGTDTQYF